The T cell receptor beta chain under discussion was sequenced for a study of regulatory T cells in long-lasting Graves disease. This clonotype occurred many times. In building TCR beta libraries, iRepertoire HTBI primers were used together with Arm-PCR of CDR3 regions. TCRdb redid the calling of the multiplex PCR reads with MiXCR, one entry per CDR3 protein. This sample has almost 450,000 distinct CDR3 sequences; less than 20% occur once, and the top ten carry around a tenth. The sample's time point: newly diagnosed GD, antithyroid drugs for less than 3 months. Scientists built the TCR library using RNA that was extracted from PBMCs. The germline V gene encodes CDR1 SGHTA and CDR2 FQGNSA. CDR3 length equals 13 residues. V lost 1 base, J lost 5 bases, and 8 bases lay in between. These data were likewise used in another study, on T cells in Graves' hyperthyroidism and ophthalmopathy. That work contributes: Each patient was aged 18 to 65 and had newly diagnosed hyperthyroidism of under 2 months' duration.

The receptor comes from a woman in her 30s with Graves disease. The sequenced sample was peripheral blood mononuclear cells (PBMCs), obtained at new diagnosis, from a patient treated with antithyroid drugs. The gene calls are TRBV7-2 and TRBJ1-1; D gene ambiguous. The CDR3 sequence: CASSLGERTEAFF. The CDR3 bases are TGTGCCAGCAGCTTAGGGGAGAGGACTGAAGCTTTCTTT.